This T cell receptor (beta chain) was recovered during a study of blood T cell repertoires in COVID-19. TCRdb keeps only in-frame clones here, not all; method: immunoSEQ multiplex PCR. The data show hundreds of thousands of clones, about 87% seen once. Assignment of participants to cohorts was predicated upon participant-reported clinical history. Source material: PBMCs or T cells enriched from blood (not recorded which). The sequence came from a woman between 50 and 59 years old who had recovered from COVID-19.

The CDR3 protein is CASSPGRGTIYF. In DNA form, the CDR3 reads TGTGCCAGCAGCCCCGGGCGGGGCACCATATATTTT. V gene TRBV3-1 (or the pseudogene TRBV3-2) combines with J gene TRBJ1-3; no firm D call. The CDR3 covers 12 residues. Trimming pared 4 bases from V and 9 bases from J, leaving 10 bases between. Per the germline V gene, CDR1 is LGHDT and CDR2 is YNNKEL (reference sequence).